Each of the 25 T cell receptor beta chains below was sequenced from the same sample in a study of STAT5B mutations in CD4+ large granular lymphocyte leukemia. Measured with immunoSEQ multiplex PCR; TCRdb has only the in-frame clones, and not every one. The profile covers tens of thousands of clones, with about four fifths appearing a single time and 0.3% to 0.45% taken by the ten largest. The sequenced sample was CD4+ T cells from blood buffy coats. These receptors all stem from a human donor in good health.

V is TRBV7-8 and J is TRBJ1-5; D is ambiguous. The CDR3 loop spans 16 amino acids. Trimming removed 2 bases from V and 0 bases from J, with 11 bases in between. Germline assignment: CDR1 SGHVS and CDR2 FQNEAQ. DNA for the CDR3: TGTGCCAGCAGCTTATCTCGGTTACGTAGCAATCAGCCCCAGCATTTT. It encodes CASSLSRLRSNQPQHF.

The chain recombines TRBV18 with TRBJ2-3; the D is unclear. CDR3 size: 14 residues. Germline lookup yields CDR1 KGHSH and CDR2 LQKENI. Between the trimmed V and J ends, which lost 0 bases and 0 bases, there was a span of 4 bases. CDR3 DNA sequence: TGTGCCAGCTCACCACCCAGCAGCACAGATACGCAGTATTTT. Encoded protein: CASSPPSSTDTQYF.

The chain is built from TRBV7-9 and TRBJ1-3, with D hard to call. This CDR3 region has 15 residues. Germline assignment: CDR1 SEHNR and CDR2 FQNEAQ (reference sequence). V was cut by 5 bases and J by 0 bases, with 11 bases left in between. This CDR3 reads CASSRQPSSGNTIYF. CDR3 bases: TGTGCCAGCAGCCGACAACCGAGCTCTGGAAACACCATATATTTT.

The chain employs TRBV7-3 and TRBJ1-1; a possible D gene is TRBD1 (5 bases). With 3 bases removed from V and 0 bases from J, the gap between germline ends came to 14 bases. From germline, CDR1 is SGHTA and CDR2 FQGTGA. CDR3 length equals 16 residues. DNA for the CDR3: TGTGCCAGCAGCTTTGTGGGGGACCGAATGAACACTGAAGCTTTCTTT. It translates to CASSFVGDRMNTEAFF.

The chain has TRBV4-3 and TRBJ1-2, with D possibly being TRBD1 (5 bases). This CDR3 spans 13 amino acids. V gave up 3 bases and J gave up 8 bases, with 13 bases separating them. Germline-derived CDR1 and CDR2 are LGHNA and YSLEER. The CDR3 reads CASSQQPRQGYTF. The CDR3 region has the DNA TGCGCCAGCAGCCAGCAACCCCGACAGGGCTACACCTTC.

This rearrangement joins TRBV7-2 to TRBJ2-7; tentative D call: TRBD2 (5 bases). Germline lookup yields CDR1 SGHTA and CDR2 FQGNSA. The CDR3 sequence is 15 residues long. Trimming shortened V by 5 bases and J by 4 bases, and 18 bases separated the two germline ends. As DNA, the CDR3 is TGTGCCAGCAGCCCCACCCCCGCGGGTGGATACGAGCAGTACTTC. This translates into CASSPTPAGGYEQYF.

CDR3 region: CASSRSLNYGYTF. DNA for the CDR3: TGTGCCAGCAGTCGGAGCTTAAACTATGGCTACACCTTC. The chain links TRBV6-6 to TRBJ1-2; D not resolved. Trimming left V 5 bases short and J 2 bases short, with 9 bases between. The V gene's germline CDR1 is MNHNY and CDR2 SVGAGI (reference sequence). CDR3 length: 13 residues.

The chain joins TRBV10-3 to TRBJ1-1; 7 bases are a match to TRBD1. The CDR3 consists of 12 residues. V lost 9 bases to trimming and J lost 0 bases; unmatched junction nucleotides: 1. The germline CDR1 and CDR2 sequences are ENHRY and SYGVKD. CDR3 region: CAIRGLNTEAFF. CDR3 in DNA: TGTGCCATTAGGGGGCTGAACACTGAAGCTTTCTTT.

The chain employs TRBV5-6 and TRBJ2-1, with 13 bases aligning to TRBD2. Trimming took 3 bases from V and 13 from J; bases not matched to a gene: 10. Germline loops: CDR1 SGHDT, CDR2 YYEEEE. The CDR3 totals 15 residues. The CDR3 DNA sequence: TGTGCCAGCAGCTGGACCACCGGGACTAGCGGGACCCAGTTCTTC. Translation gives CASSWTTGTSGTQFF.

The chain couples TRBV11-2 to TRBJ2-3, with 9 bases lining up with TRBD1. Unmatched junction bases numbered 9, after V lost 5 bases and J lost 6 bases. CDR1 is SGHAT and CDR2 is FQNNGV in the germline V gene. The length of the CDR3 is 15 residues. CDR3: CASSLNTGTGDTQYF. DNA of the CDR3: TGTGCCAGCAGCCTAAATACCGGGACAGGGGATACGCAGTATTTT.

The CDR3: CASSLSGPGDRYEQYF. CDR3 sequence (DNA): TGCGCCAGCAGCTTGAGTGGGCCAGGGGATCGGTACGAGCAGTACTTC. The chain has TRBV5-1 and TRBJ2-7; a weak D match, TRBD1 (6 bases). The germline CDR1 and CDR2 sequences are SGHRS and YFSETQ. V was pared by 1 base and J by 4 bases, with 18 bases between. CDR3 length: 16 residues.

The V gene is TRBV2, the J gene TRBJ1-5, with unresolved D. The germline V gene encodes CDR1 SNHLY and CDR2 FYNNEI. Between the trimmed V and J ends, which lost 4 bases and 6 bases, there was a span of 10 bases. There are 13 residues in the CDR3. This chain's CDR3 is CASSVEAAQPQHF. For the CDR3, the DNA is TGTGCCAGCAGTGTAGAGGCCGCTCAGCCCCAGCATTTT.

This chain links TRBV7-2 with TRBJ2-3; 8 bases align to TRBD2. The J segment lost 5 bases and the V segment lost 6 bases, leaving 7 bases of the junction unmatched. The V gene's germline CDR1 is SGHTA and CDR2 FQGNSA. The CDR3 is 14 residues long. The CDR3 spells CASRTGGQGDTQYF. CDR3 DNA sequence: TGTGCCAGCAGAACGGGGGGGCAAGGAGATACGCAGTATTTT.

This chain joins TRBV7-9 and TRBJ1-1; perhaps TRBD1 as D (6 bases). The CDR3 covers 13 residues. The V gene's germline CDR1 is SEHNR and CDR2 FQNEAQ (reference sequence). Trimming shortened V by 4 bases and J by 1 base, and 7 bases separated the two germline ends. The CDR3 sequence: CASSSDRNTEAFF. The DNA of the CDR3 is TGTGCCAGCAGCTCGGACAGGAACACTGAAGCTTTCTTT.

This clone was seen only once. This chain connects TRBV30 to TRBJ1-2; D gene unclear. Looked up from germline, CDR1 is GTSNPN and CDR2 is SVGIG (reference sequence). There are 11 residues in the CDR3. Trimming shortened V by 4 bases and J by 0 bases, and 3 bases separated the two germline ends. In DNA, the CDR3 is TGTGCCTGGACAGCTAACTATGGCTACACCTTC. It encodes CAWTANYGYTF.

The sample holds a few counts of this clone. J is TRBJ1-5 and V is TRBV5-8; no clear D gene. The CDR3 extends over 13 amino acids. The germline V gene encodes CDR1 SGHTS and CDR2 YDEGEE. V gave up 0 bases and J gave up 9 bases, with 10 bases separating them. As DNA, the CDR3 is TGTGCCAGCAGCTTGGATGGTAGACTGCCCCAGCATTTT. Protein sequence: CASSLDGRLPQHF.

This chain joins TRBV19 and TRBJ2-1, with 7 bases aligning to TRBD2. The germline CDR1 and CDR2 sequences are LNHDA and SQIVND (reference sequence). CDR3 length equals 14 residues. The V and J ends lost 3 bases and 4 bases, in that order; junction bases with no gene match: 3. CDR3 DNA: TGTGCCAGTAGTATCGGTAGCGGGTACAATGAGCAGTTCTTC. Translation: CASSIGSGYNEQFF. Together with reference TRBV19 and TRBJ2-1, the CDR3 gives the full variable domain: DGGITQSPKYLFRKEGQNVTLSCEQNLNHDAMYWYRQDPGQGLRLIYYSQIVNDFQKGDIAEGYSVSREKKESFPLTVTSAQKNPTAFYLCASSIGSGYNEQFFGPGTRLTVL.

The chain combines TRBV18 with TRBJ1-2; D possibly corresponds to TRBD1 (5 bases). Germline CDR1 KGHSH, CDR2 LQKENI. The ends were cut back, 2 bases at V and 8 bases at J, with 12 bases in the middle. This CDR3 has 13 amino acids. CDR3: CASSPGGSSGYTF. CDR3 in DNA: TGTGCCAGCTCACCAGGGGGATCGAGCGGCTACACCTTC.

J is TRBJ2-7 and V is TRBV29-1, with 9 bases fitting TRBD1. CDR3 length: 12 residues. Germline CDR1 SQVTM, CDR2 ANQGSEA. V lost 5 bases and J lost 4; bases outside the gene matches: 3. This CDR3 reads CSVRDRVYEQYF. The CDR3 bases are TGCAGCGTTCGGGACAGGGTTTACGAGCAGTACTTC.

The chain recombines TRBV5-4 with TRBJ1-1; a possible D gene is TRBD1 (5 bases). The CDR3 consists of 15 residues. The V gene's germline CDR1 is SGHNT and CDR2 YYREEE (reference sequence). Trimming pared 4 bases from V and 0 bases from J, leaving 13 bases between. CDR3 loop: CASSPRAGMNTEAFF. In DNA form, the CDR3 reads TGTGCCAGCAGCCCCCGGGCAGGGATGAACACTGAAGCTTTCTTT.

The J gene is TRBJ2-5, the V gene TRBV11-3; D uncertain. From germline, CDR1 is SGHNT and CDR2 YENEEA. The CDR3 is made up of 13 amino acids. Trimming pared 5 bases from V and 6 bases from J, leaving 13 bases between. The CDR3 is CASSTAVAKTQYF. The CDR3 coding sequence is TGTGCCAGCAGCACCGCGGTAGCAAAGACCCAGTACTTC.

V and J are TRBV10-1 and TRBJ2-7; possible D gene TRBD2, 6 bases. The length of the CDR3 is 15 residues. V was pared by 3 bases and J by 3 bases, with 15 bases between. Germline V CDR1 and CDR2: WNHNN, SYGVQD (reference sequence). DNA for the CDR3: TGCGCCAGCAGTGAAGGGCTAGCCGGGGGCTACGAGCAGTACTTC. This encodes CASSEGLAGGYEQYF.

The rearrangement uses TRBV9 and TRBJ2-2; 8 nucleotides line up with TRBD2. This CDR3 comprises 17 residues. CDR1 and CDR2 (germline): SGDLS, YYNGEE. V lost 4 bases and J lost 5; bases outside the gene matches: 13. CDR3 residues: CASSKGPGGPLTGELFF. The CDR3 DNA reads TGTGCCAGCAGCAAAGGTCCGGGAGGGCCCTTGACCGGGGAGCTGTTTTTT.

This chain uses TRBV5-1 with TRBJ2-3; TRBD2 agrees at 8 bases. The CDR3 has 15 residues. Germline CDR1 and CDR2: SGHRS and YFSETQ. V gave up 2 bases and J gave up 1 base; unmatched junction bases: 3. CDR3 sequence (DNA): TGCGCCAGCAGCTTCAGCGGGGGTGGCACAGATACGCAGTATTTT. It is translated as CASSFSGGGTDTQYF.

This clone was detected a few times. The CDR3 loop reads CARLGRQGPGNTIYF. CDR3 coding DNA: TGTGCCAGACTAGGGCGGCAGGGCCCTGGAAACACCATATATTTT. The chain recombines TRBV28 with TRBJ1-3; possible D gene TRBD1, 5 bases. The V end lost 9 bases, the J end lost 2 bases, and 17 bases lay between the germline ends. Germline V lookup: CDR1 MDHEN, CDR2 SYDVKM. CDR3 length equals 15 residues.